The 25 T cell receptor beta chains listed next were all sequenced from one sample in a study of regulatory T cells in long-lasting Graves disease. Specified time point: newly diagnosed GD, antithyroid drugs for less than 3 months. The TCR library was made from RNA that had been extracted from PBMCs in TRIzol. Arm-PCR with iRepertoire HTBI primers amplified the CDR3 regions for these TCR beta libraries. One entry per CDR3 protein, called by TCRdb with MiXCR from the multiplex PCR reads. In the table there are 680,000 or so distinct CDR3 sequences, approximately 15% of which are singletons. This sample was also put to use in a study of T cells in Graves' hyperthyroidism and ophthalmopathy.

Sequencing was performed on peripheral blood mononuclear cells (PBMCs), taken at new diagnosis, from a patient treated with antithyroid drugs. All receptors derive from a woman in her twenties or thirties with Graves disease.

Only a few counts were recorded for this clonotype. The chain recombines TRBV19 with TRBJ2-2, with unresolved D. The germline CDR1 and CDR2 sequences are LNHDA and SQIVND (reference sequence). Trimming cost V 4 bases and J 6 bases, with 15 bases left between them. There are 15 residues in the CDR3. The CDR3, as DNA: TGTGCCAGTAGTAGGTCCGCCACTGGCCCCGGGGAGCTGTTTTTT. Translation: CASSRSATGPGELFF.

The CDR3 is CASSFYGGKGLAGDEQFF. The DNA for the CDR3 is TGTGCCAGCAGTTTTTACGGGGGAAAGGGACTAGCGGGAGATGAGCAGTTCTTC. The chain links TRBV28 to TRBJ2-1, with TRBD2 matching over 14 bases. With 3 bases clipped from V and 8 bases from J, the junction kept 12 bases outside the gene matches. The CDR3 is 18 amino acids. From germline, CDR1 is MDHEN and CDR2 SYDVKM.

Many counts were recorded for this clonotype. This chain connects TRBV28 to TRBJ1-5; tentative D call: TRBD1 (6 bases). Trimming pared 10 bases from V and 2 bases from J, leaving 18 bases between. CDR1 is MDHEN and CDR2 is SYDVKM in the germline V gene. The CDR3 sequence is 15 residues long. The CDR3 sequence: CATLVQGLGNQPQHF. CDR3 bases: TGTGCCACCTTAGTACAGGGATTAGGCAATCAGCCCCAGCATTTT.

This clonotype was observed a handful of times. The chain carries TRBV9 and TRBJ2-3, with 10 positions matching TRBD1. Germline CDR1 is SGDLS and CDR2 is YYNGEE. Trimming removed 1 base from V and 6 bases from J; junction bases left unmatched: 5. The CDR3 consists of 15 residues. Written as DNA, the CDR3 is TGTGCCAGCAGCGTATCGGGACAGGGGACGGATACGCAGTATTTT. Protein sequence: CASSVSGQGTDTQYF.

This clonotype was counted ten times or more. V gene TRBV29-1 combines with J gene TRBJ2-1; TRBD2 aligns across 13 bases. Germline V gene lookup returns CDR1 SQVTM and CDR2 ANQGSEA. J gave up 8 bases and V 4 bases, and 11 bases lay outside the gene matches. This CDR3 comprises 16 residues. The CDR3 DNA reads TGCAGCGTTGCCGGACTAGCGGGAGTGTTGGGGGATGAGCAGTTCTTC. This translates into CSVAGLAGVLGDEQFF.

Only a few counts were recorded for this clonotype. The chain is built from TRBV5-6 and TRBJ2-1; 11 nucleotides align to TRBD2. The CDR3 consists of 14 residues. Trimming at V came to 0 bases and at J to 14 bases, leaving 7 bases not matched to a gene. Germline loops: CDR1 SGHDT, CDR2 YYEEEE. The CDR3 is CASSLGLAGGREFF. The CDR3 DNA reads TGTGCCAGCAGCTTGGGCCTAGCGGGAGGCAGAGAGTTCTTC.

This clonotype was recorded at least ten times. V and J are TRBV11-2 and TRBJ2-7, with 8 bases that match TRBD2. The CDR3 extends over 14 amino acids. Germline trimming cut 5 bases from V and 3 bases from J; bases unmatched to any gene: 6. In germline, CDR1 is SGHAT, CDR2 FQNNGV. The CDR3 reads CASSRVSGGYEQYF. CDR3 sequence (DNA): TGTGCCAGCAGCCGGGTCAGCGGGGGCTACGAGCAGTACTTC.

This rearrangement joins TRBV24-1 to TRBJ2-1; 9 bases agree with TRBD2. The CDR3 runs 16 residues. The V and J ends lost 3 bases and 6 bases, in that order; junction bases with no gene match: 8. Germline assignment: CDR1 KGHDR and CDR2 SFDVKD. CDR3 sequence reads: CATSDAGGPSGNEQFF. Written as DNA, the CDR3 is TGTGCCACCAGTGATGCGGGAGGGCCTAGTGGCAATGAGCAGTTCTTC.

This clonotype has a count of ten or more. In DNA, the CDR3 is TGCAGCGTTGAAGACGGACAGGGGCCAGGAAACACCATATATTTT. This encodes CSVEDGQGPGNTIYF. The chain links TRBV29-1 to TRBJ1-3; 9 bases match TRBD1. Trimming cost V 0 bases and J 4 bases; bases outside gene matches: 4. The CDR3 is 15 residues long. CDR1 is SQVTM and CDR2 is ANQGSEA in the germline V gene.

Ten or more counts support this clonotype. This chain links TRBV2 with TRBJ2-5; 8 bases are shared with TRBD1. V lost 8 bases to trimming and J lost 4 bases; unmatched junction nucleotides: 12. Germline V CDR1 and CDR2: SNHLY, FYNNEI. This CDR3 is 15 amino acids long. For the CDR3, the DNA is TGTGCCAGCTCTGTTTCAGGGGGCAGGTCAGAGACCCAGTACTTC. Translated, it gives CASSVSGGRSETQYF.

Here the CDR3 DNA reads TGTGCCAGCAGTCATAGGCCAAATAGCAATCAGCCCCAGCATTTT. Translated, it gives CASSHRPNSNQPQHF. V is TRBV6-1 and J is TRBJ1-5; no definite D call. CDR3 length: 15 amino acids. Trimming left V 5 bases short and J 0 bases short, with 11 bases between. Per germline, CDR1 MNHNS and CDR2 SASEGT.

In this sample, this clonotype turned up many times. J is TRBJ2-7 and V is TRBV7-9, with 7 positions matching TRBD1. The CDR3 is 16 amino acids. With 5 bases clipped from V and 3 bases from J, the junction kept 13 bases outside the gene matches. Germline V gene sequence: CDR1 SEHNR, CDR2 FQNEAQ (reference sequence). DNA for the CDR3: TGTGCCAGCAGCCGGGGACAGCTGGCCAAATACTACGAGCAGTACTTC. Its protein product is CASSRGQLAKYYEQYF.

As to this clonotype: This may be a read error, as it is one base from a much larger clone. The chain recombines TRBV29-1 with TRBJ1-1; D may be TRBD1 (5 bases). The CDR3 sequence is 10 residues long. The germline gives CDR1 SQVTM, CDR2 ANQGSEA. In DNA, the CDR3 is TGCAGCGTTGCCGGGGCTGAAGCTTCCTTT. Protein sequence: CSVAGAEASF.

This clonotype was detected only a few times. The genes are TRBV29-1 and TRBJ2-7; no clear D. This CDR3 contains 14 residues. Germline-derived CDR1 and CDR2 are SQVTM and ANQGSEA. V dropped 7 bases and J dropped 2 bases, with 18 bases sitting between them. In DNA, the CDR3 is TGCAGCGCCCCTCGGGCCGAACCCCCCTACGAGCAGTACTTC. Its translation is CSAPRAEPPYEQYF.

This chain links TRBV19 with TRBJ1-1; the D gene is possibly TRBD1 (5 bases). There are 13 residues in the CDR3. V gave up 8 bases and J gave up 3 bases, with 13 bases separating them. Looked up from germline, CDR1 is LNHDA and CDR2 is SQIVND (reference sequence). In DNA, the CDR3 is TGTGCCAGTGCCCCCAGAGGGGACACTGAAGCTTTCTTT. It yields the protein CASAPRGDTEAFF.

The V gene is TRBV2, the J gene TRBJ2-1; 14 nucleotides match TRBD2. The CDR3 runs to 17 residues. The germline V gene encodes CDR1 SNHLY and CDR2 FYNNEI. V was pared by 6 bases and J by 6 bases, with 10 bases of the junction left unmatched. The DNA for the CDR3 is TGTGCCAGCAGCTACGGGACTAGCGGGAGAGGATTCAATGAGCAGTTCTTC. Amino acids: CASSYGTSGRGFNEQFF.

This clonotype showed up many times. The chain employs TRBV28 and TRBJ2-7; 7 bases agree with TRBD1. This CDR3 is built from 14 residues. V trimming: 6 bases; J trimming: 2 bases; junction bases outside the gene matches: 7. The germline V gene has CDR1 MDHEN and CDR2 SYDVKM. The CDR3 DNA reads TGTGCCAGCAGCCCTCCCGGGACAGCCTACGAGCAGTACTTC. Amino acid sequence: CASSPPGTAYEQYF.

This clonotype was found a few times. The germline gene is not matched at one end of the junction; a read error may be the cause. This chain joins TRBV14 and TRBJ1-1; no clear D gene. The CDR3 consists of 13 residues. Germline CDR1 and CDR2: SGHDN and FVKESK. Here the CDR3 reads CASSQGSLPEAFF. As DNA, the CDR3 is TGTGCCAGCAGCCAAGGGTCCCTTCCTGAGGCTTTCTTT.

Remarks on this clonotype: This may be a read error: a much more frequent sequence differs by one nucleotide. Since no conserved phenylalanine or tryptophan closes the CDR3, a read error is the likely cause. The V call is TRBV15, the J call TRBJ1-1; no reliable D call. Deletions cut 4 bases from V and 7 bases from J, with 7 bases between. Germline CDR1 and CDR2: LNHNV and YYDKDF (reference sequence). This CDR3 is built from 11 residues. CDR3 amino acids: CATSNLGEAFL. The CDR3 region has the DNA TGTGCCACCAGCAATCTGGGTGAAGCTTTCCTT.

There are many counts of this clonotype. The chain combines TRBV2 with TRBJ2-3; 10 bases are a match to TRBD2. This CDR3 has 15 residues. V dropped 3 bases and J dropped 8; count of bases not matched to a gene: 8. The germline CDR1 and CDR2 sequences are SNHLY and FYNNEI. The CDR3 sequence: CASSEGLAGVGTQYF. CDR3 DNA: TGTGCCAGCAGTGAGGGGCTAGCGGGAGTTGGTACGCAGTATTTT.

This clonotype was counted between two and nine times. This may arise from a read error, as a much more abundant clone is one base away. The chain combines TRBV12-3 or TRBV12-4 with TRBJ1-1; D unclear. The CDR3 loop spans 13 amino acids. The CDR3 sequence is CASSSHAGTEVFF. CDR3 DNA: TGTGCCAGCAGTTCGCACGCGGGCACTGAAGTTTTCTTT.

At least ten counts were recorded for this clonotype. This chain uses TRBV6-2 or TRBV6-3 with TRBJ2-7, with D tentatively TRBD1 or TRBD2 (6 bases each). The CDR3 length is 14 residues. The V end lost 2 bases, the J end lost 1 base, and 9 bases lay between the germline ends. CDR1 and CDR2 (germline): MNHEY, SVGEGT. In DNA form, the CDR3 reads TGTGCCAGCAGTTACAAAGGGGGGTCCTACGAGCAGTACTTC. It translates to CASSYKGGSYEQYF.

Points on this clonotype: A much larger clone differs from this one at a single base, so this may be a read error. The chain carries TRBV28 and TRBJ2-4; D gene uncertain. Per the germline V gene, CDR1 is MDHEN and CDR2 is SYDVKM. The length of the CDR3 is 13 residues. Here the CDR3 DNA reads TGTGCCACTAGGAATCTGGCCAAAAACATTCATTACTTC. Its protein product is CATRNLAKNIHYF.

A remark on this clonotype: This may be a read error: a much more frequent sequence differs by one nucleotide. The chain carries TRBV6-2 or TRBV6-3 and TRBJ1-5; possibly TRBD1 for D (6 bases). Germline CDR1 reads MNHEY; CDR2 reads SVGEGT. The CDR3 covers 16 residues. As DNA, the CDR3 is TGTGCCTGCAGTGACCACAGGACGACTACAGGGCAGCCCCAGCATTTT. Amino acids: CACSDHRTTTGQPQHF.

The genes are TRBV7-3 and TRBJ1-1; D not resolved. Germline V CDR1 and CDR2: SGHTA, FQGTGA. CDR3 length: 13 residues. Trimming cost V 4 bases and J 3 bases, with 9 bases left between them. The DNA for the CDR3 is TGTGCCAGCAGCTGGTTCACCGACACTGAAGCTTTCTTT. Residues: CASSWFTDTEAFF.